This T cell receptor (beta chain) was observed in a study of CD8+CD57+ T cells in acquired aplastic anemia. The length of the CDR3 is 14 residues. CDR1 SGHNT and CDR2 YYREEE come from the germline V gene (reference sequence). An expansion of CD8+CD57+ cells by flow cytometry had been shown in patients chosen for sequencing. No therapy had been given to the patients at the time of blood sampling. In this sample, this clonotype turned up a few times. A much larger clone is a single base away; this may be a read error. The study profiled TCR beta VDJ and CDR3 using genomic DNA as template. In TCRdb, the reads were re-called with MiXCR into one record per CDR3 protein. This sample has some 160,000 distinct CDR3 sequences, with roughly 50% found just once.

This TCR came from a human donor with aplastic anemia. Sample: sorted CD4+, CD8+, or CD8+CD57+ T cells (not recorded which) from PBMCs. The chain joins TRBV5-4 to TRBJ2-2, with D possibly TRBD2 on 5 matching bases. The CDR3 region has the DNA TGTGCCAGCCTAGCTGGCGAGAATACCGGGGAGCCGTTTTTT. Amino acid sequence: CASLAGENTGEPFF.